This TCR beta chain emerged from a study of follicular helper T cells after annual influenza vaccination. Study information: Across the 2013-2014, 2014-2015 and 2015-2016 vaccination seasons, some subjects were resampled.

Study findings and constraints: Day 7 ICOS+CD38+ clones later appeared mostly in ICOS-CD38- cTfh.

Germline CDR1 and CDR2: LNHDA and SQIVND (reference sequence). The CDR3 covers 15 residues. Deletions cut 6 bases from V and 7 bases from J, with 19 bases between. About this clone itself: Its antigen is as yet unknown.

Assay: immunoSEQ multiplex PCR; the TCRdb copy retains only in-frame clones and omits some. The sample holds about 9,800 clones, roughly 85% seen once. The time point here: 2014-2015 season, 7 days after vaccination. Adults were given seasonal inactivated influenza vaccine, and blood CD4 subsets were sorted before and after vaccination. Vaccine contraindications, substance abuse, HIV/AIDS, active malignancy and active illness excluded donors. Source: CXCR5- memory CD4+ T cells sorted from blood, taken 7 days after influenza vaccination. This chain joins TRBV19 and TRBJ1-5; D might be TRBD1 (5 bases). This sequence was found in an adult who received the influenza vaccine. The CDR3: CASRPPGGIWQPQHF. CDR3 DNA sequence: TGTGCCAGTAGGCCTCCTGGGGGAATTTGGCAGCCCCAGCATTTT.